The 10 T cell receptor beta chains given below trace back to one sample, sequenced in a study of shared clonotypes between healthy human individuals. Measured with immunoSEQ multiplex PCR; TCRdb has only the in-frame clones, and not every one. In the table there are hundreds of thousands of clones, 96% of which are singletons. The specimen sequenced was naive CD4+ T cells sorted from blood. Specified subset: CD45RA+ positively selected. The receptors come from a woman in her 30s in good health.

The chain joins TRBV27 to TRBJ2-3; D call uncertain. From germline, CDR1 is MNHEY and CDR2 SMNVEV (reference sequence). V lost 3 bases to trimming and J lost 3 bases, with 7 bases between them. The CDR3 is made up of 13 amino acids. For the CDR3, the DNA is TGTGCCAGCAGTTTGGTCCAAACAGATACGCAGTATTTT. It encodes CASSLVQTDTQYF.

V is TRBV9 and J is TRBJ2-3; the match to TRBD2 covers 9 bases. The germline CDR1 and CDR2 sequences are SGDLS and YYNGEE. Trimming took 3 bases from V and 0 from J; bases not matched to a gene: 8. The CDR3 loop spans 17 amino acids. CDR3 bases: TGTGCCAGCAGCGCCGCCTCGACTAGCGGAAGCACAGATACGCAGTATTTT. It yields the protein CASSAASTSGSTDTQYF. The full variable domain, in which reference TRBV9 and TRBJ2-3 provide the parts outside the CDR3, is DSGVTQTPKHLITATGQRVTLRCSPRSGDLSVYWYQQSLDQGLQFLIQYYNGEERAKGNILERFSAQQFPDLHSELNLSSLELGDSALYFCASSAASTSGSTDTQYFGPGTRLTVL.

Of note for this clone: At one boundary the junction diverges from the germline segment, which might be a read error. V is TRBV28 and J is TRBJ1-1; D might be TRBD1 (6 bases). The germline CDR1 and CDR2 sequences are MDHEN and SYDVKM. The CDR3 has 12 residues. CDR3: CASSLGGSGPIF. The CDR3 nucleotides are TGTGCCAGCAGTTTAGGGGGCTCCGGGCCCATTTTT. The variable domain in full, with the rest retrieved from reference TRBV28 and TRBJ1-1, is DVKVTQSSRYLVKRTGEKVFLECVQDMDHENMFWYRQDPGLGLRLIYFSYDVKMKEKGDIPEGYSVSREKKERFSLILESASTNQTSMYLCASSLGGSGPIFGQGTRLTVV.

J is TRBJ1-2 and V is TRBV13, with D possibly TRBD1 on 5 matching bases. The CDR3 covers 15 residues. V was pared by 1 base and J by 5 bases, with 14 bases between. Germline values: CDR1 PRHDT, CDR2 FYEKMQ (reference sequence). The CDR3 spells CASSLEGTAFYGYTF. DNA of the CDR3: TGTGCCAGCAGCTTAGAGGGGACCGCCTTTTATGGCTACACCTTC.

CDR3 in amino acids: CASSLGLAGDQQYF. For the CDR3, the DNA is TGTGCCAGCAGTTTAGGGCTAGCGGGAGACCAGCAGTACTTC. The chain couples TRBV28 to TRBJ2-5; TRBD2 matches 10 bases. V shed 2 bases and J 11 bases; nucleotides not matched to a gene: 8. Germline CDR1 is MDHEN and CDR2 is SYDVKM. The CDR3 consists of 14 residues.

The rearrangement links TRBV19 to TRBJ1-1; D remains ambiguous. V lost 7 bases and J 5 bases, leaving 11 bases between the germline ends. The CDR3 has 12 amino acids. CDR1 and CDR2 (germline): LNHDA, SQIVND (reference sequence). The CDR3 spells CASNGKRTEAFF. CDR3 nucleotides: TGTGCCAGTAATGGGAAGCGAACTGAAGCTTTCTTT.

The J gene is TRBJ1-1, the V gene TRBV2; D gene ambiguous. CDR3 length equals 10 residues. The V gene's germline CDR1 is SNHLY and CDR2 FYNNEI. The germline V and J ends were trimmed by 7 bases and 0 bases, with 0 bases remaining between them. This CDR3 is CASMNTEAFF. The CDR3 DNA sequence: TGTGCCAGCATGAACACTGAAGCTTTCTTT. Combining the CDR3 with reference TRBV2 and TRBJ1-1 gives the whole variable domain EPEVTQTPSHQVTQMGQEVILRCVPISNHLYFYWYRQILGQKVEFLVSFYNNEISEKSEIFDDQFSVERPDGSNFTLKIRSTKLEDSAMYFCASMNTEAFFGQGTRLTVV.

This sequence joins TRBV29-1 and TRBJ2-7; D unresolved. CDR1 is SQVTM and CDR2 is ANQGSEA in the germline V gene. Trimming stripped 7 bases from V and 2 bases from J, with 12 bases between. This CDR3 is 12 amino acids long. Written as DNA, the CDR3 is TGCAGCGCCTCCGGCTCCCCCTACGAGCAGTACTTC. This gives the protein CSASGSPYEQYF.

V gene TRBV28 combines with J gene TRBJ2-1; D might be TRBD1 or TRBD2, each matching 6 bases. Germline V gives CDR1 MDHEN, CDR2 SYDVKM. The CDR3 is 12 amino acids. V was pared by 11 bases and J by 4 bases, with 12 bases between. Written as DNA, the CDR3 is TGTGCCTCAAGGGGGACTTACAATGAGCAGTTCTTC. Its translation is CASRGTYNEQFF.

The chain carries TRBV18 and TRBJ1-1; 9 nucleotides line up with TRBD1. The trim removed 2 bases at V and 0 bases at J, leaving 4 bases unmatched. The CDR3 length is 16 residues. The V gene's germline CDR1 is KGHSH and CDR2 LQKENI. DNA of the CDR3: TGTGCCAGCTCACCAGGGGACAGGGCGGTGAACACTGAAGCTTTCTTT. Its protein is CASSPGDRAVNTEAFF.